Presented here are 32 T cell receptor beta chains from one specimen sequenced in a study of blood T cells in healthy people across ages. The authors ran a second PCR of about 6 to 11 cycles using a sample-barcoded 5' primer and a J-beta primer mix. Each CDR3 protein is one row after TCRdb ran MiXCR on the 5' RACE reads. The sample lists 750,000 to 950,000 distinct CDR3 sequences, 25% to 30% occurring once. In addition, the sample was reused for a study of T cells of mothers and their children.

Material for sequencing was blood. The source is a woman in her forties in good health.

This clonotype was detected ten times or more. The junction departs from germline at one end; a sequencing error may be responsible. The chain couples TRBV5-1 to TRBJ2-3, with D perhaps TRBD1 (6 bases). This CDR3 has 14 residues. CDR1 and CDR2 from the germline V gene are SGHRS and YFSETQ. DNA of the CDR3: TGTGCCAGCAGTTTCGGACAGAGCACAGATACGCAGTATTTT. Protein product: CASSFGQSTDTQYF.

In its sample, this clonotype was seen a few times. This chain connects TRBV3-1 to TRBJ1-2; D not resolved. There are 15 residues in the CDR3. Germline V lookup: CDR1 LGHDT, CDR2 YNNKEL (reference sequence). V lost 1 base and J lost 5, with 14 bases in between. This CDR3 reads CASSQGRHGVYGYTF. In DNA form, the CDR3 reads TGTGCCAGCAGCCAAGGGCGACATGGTGTATATGGCTACACCTTC.

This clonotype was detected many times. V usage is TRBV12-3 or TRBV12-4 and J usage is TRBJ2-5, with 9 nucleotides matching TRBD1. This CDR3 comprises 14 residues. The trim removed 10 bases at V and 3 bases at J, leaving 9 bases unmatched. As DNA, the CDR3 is TGTGCCACCAGGGGGACAGGGTCAAAAGAGACCCAGTACTTC. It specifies CATRGTGSKETQYF.

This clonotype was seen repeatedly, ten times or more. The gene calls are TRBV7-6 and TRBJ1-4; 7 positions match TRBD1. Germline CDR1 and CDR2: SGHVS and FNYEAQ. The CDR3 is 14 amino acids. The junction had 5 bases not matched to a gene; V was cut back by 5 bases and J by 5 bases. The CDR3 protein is CASSPGGLNEKLFF. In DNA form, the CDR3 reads TGTGCCAGCAGCCCAGGGGGGCTAAATGAAAAACTGTTTTTT.

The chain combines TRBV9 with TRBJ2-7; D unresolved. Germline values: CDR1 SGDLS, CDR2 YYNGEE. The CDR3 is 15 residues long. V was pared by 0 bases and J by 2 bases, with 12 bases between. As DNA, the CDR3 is TGTGCCAGCAGCGTAGACTCGGTTTCAGCCTACGAGCAGTACTTC. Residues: CASSVDSVSAYEQYF. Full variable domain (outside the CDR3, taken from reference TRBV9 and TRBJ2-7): DSGVTQTPKHLITATGQRVTLRCSPRSGDLSVYWYQQSLDQGLQFLIQYYNGEERAKGNILERFSAQQFPDLHSELNLSSLELGDSALYFCASSVDSVSAYEQYFGPGTRLTVT.

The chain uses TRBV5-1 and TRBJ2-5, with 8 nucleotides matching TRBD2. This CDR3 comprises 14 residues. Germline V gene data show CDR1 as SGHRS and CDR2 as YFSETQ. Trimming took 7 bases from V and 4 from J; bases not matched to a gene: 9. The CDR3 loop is CASYPSGGGETQYF. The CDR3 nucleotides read TGCGCCAGCTACCCCTCCGGGGGGGGAGAGACCCAGTACTTC.

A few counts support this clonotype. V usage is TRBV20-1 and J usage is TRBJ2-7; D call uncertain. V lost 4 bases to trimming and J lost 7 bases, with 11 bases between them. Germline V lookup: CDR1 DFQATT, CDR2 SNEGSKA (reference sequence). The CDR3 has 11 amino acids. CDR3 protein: CSAKRHNEQYF. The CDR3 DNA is TGCAGTGCTAAGCGCCACAATGAGCAGTACTTC.

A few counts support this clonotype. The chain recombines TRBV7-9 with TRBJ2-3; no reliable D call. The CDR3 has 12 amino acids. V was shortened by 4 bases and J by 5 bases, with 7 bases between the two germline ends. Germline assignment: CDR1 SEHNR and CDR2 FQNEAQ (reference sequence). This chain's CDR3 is CASSSVLDTQYF. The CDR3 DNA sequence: TGTGCCAGCAGCTCCGTGCTAGATACGCAGTATTTT.

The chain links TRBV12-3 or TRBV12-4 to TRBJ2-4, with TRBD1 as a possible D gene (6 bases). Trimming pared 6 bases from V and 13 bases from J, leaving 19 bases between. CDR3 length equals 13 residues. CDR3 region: CASRAQGMEPQYF. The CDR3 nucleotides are TGTGCCAGCAGGGCCCAGGGGATGGAGCCCCAGTACTTC.

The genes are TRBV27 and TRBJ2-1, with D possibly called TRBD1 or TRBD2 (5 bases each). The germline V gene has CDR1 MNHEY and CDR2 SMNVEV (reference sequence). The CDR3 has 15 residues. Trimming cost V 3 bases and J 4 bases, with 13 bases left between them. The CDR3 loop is CASSFGASQYNEQFF. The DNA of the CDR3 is TGTGCCAGCAGTTTTGGGGCTAGCCAGTACAATGAGCAGTTCTTC.

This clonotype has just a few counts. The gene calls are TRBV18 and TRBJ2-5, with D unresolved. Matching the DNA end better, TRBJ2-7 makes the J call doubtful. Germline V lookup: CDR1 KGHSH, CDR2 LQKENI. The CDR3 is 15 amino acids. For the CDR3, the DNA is TGTGCCAGCTCGCCCCCCTCGGCACCGGGTAACGAGCAGTACTTC. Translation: CASSPPSAPGNEQYF.

This chain's CDR3 is CSAKLGGQGASGAFF. CDR3 DNA sequence: TGCAGTGCTAAACTCGGCGGACAGGGGGCCTCGGGAGCTTTCTTT. The chain combines TRBV20-1 with TRBJ1-1, with TRBD1 identical over 11 bases. The ends lost 4 bases at V and 10 bases at J; junction bases unmatched: 14. This CDR3 has 15 amino acids. Germline CDR1 is DFQATT and CDR2 is SNEGSKA (reference sequence).

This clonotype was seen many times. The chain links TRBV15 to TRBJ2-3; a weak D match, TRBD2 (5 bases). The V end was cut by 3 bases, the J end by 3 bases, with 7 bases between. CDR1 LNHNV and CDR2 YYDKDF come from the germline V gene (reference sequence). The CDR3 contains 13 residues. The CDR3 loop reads CATSRDLTDTQYF. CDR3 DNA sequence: TGTGCCACCAGCAGGGACTTAACAGATACGCAGTATTTT. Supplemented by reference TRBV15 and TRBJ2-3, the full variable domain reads DAMVIQNPRYQVTQFGKPVTLSCSQTLNHNVMYWYQQKSSQAPKLLFHYYDKDFNNEADTPDNFQSRRPNTSFCFLDIRSPGLGDTAMYLCATSRDLTDTQYFGPGTRLTVL.

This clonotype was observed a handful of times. The CDR3 here is CASSETHRGNQPQHF. CDR3 bases: TGTGCCAGCAGTGAAACTCACCGAGGGAATCAGCCCCAGCATTTT. This chain joins TRBV6-1 and TRBJ1-5; D gene ambiguous. The CDR3 has 15 residues. The V end was cut by 2 bases, the J end by 4 bases, with 12 bases between. The germline V gene has CDR1 MNHNS and CDR2 SASEGT.

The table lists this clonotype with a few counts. DNA for the CDR3: TGTGCCAGCAGCGTAGGGGGCCCAGGGTACGAGCAGTACTTC. This sequence encodes CASSVGGPGYEQYF. The J gene is TRBJ2-1, the V gene TRBV9; D may be TRBD1 (5 bases). The better agreement between TRBJ2-7 and the DNA end casts doubt on the J call. Per the germline V gene, CDR1 is SGDLS and CDR2 is YYNGEE. This CDR3 is 14 amino acids long.

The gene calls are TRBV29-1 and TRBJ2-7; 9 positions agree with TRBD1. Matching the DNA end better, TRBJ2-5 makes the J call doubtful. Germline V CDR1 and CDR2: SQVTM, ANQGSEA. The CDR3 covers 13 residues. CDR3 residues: CSVRQGGRETQYF. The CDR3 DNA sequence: TGCAGCGTTCGACAGGGGGGCCGGGAGACCCAGTACTTC.

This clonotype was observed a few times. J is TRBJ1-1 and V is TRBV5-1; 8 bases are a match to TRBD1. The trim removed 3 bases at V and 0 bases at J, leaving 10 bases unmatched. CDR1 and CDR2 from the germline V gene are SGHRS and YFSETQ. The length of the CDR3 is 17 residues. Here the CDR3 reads CASSSRQGTRVNTEAFF. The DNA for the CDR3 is TGCGCCAGCAGCTCTCGACAGGGGACGAGGGTGAACACTGAAGCTTTCTTT.

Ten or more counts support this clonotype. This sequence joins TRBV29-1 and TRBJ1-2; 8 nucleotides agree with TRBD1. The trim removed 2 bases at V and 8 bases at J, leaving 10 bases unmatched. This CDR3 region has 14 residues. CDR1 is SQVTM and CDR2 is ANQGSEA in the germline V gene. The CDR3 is CSVESGRGQRGYTF. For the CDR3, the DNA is TGCAGCGTTGAATCTGGCAGGGGGCAAAGGGGCTACACCTTC.

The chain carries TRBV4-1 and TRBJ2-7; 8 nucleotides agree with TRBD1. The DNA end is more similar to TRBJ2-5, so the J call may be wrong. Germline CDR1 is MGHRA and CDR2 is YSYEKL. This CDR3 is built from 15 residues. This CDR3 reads CASGTTGAVGETQYF. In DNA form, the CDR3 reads TGCGCCAGCGGCACGACAGGGGCCGTCGGGGAGACCCAGTACTTC.

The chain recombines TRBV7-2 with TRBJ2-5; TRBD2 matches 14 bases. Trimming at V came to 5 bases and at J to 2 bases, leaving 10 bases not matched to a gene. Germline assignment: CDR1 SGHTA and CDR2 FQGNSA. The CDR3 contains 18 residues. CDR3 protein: CASSIGLAGGRNQETQYF. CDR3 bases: TGTGCCAGCAGCATAGGACTAGCGGGGGGACGTAATCAAGAGACCCAGTACTTC.

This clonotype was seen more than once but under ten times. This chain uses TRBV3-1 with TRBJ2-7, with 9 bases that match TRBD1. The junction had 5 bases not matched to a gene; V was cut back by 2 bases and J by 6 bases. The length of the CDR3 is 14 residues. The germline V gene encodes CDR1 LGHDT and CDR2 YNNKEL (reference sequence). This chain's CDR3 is CASSQPGQGREQYF. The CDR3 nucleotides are TGTGCCAGCAGCCAACCGGGACAGGGTCGCGAGCAGTACTTC.

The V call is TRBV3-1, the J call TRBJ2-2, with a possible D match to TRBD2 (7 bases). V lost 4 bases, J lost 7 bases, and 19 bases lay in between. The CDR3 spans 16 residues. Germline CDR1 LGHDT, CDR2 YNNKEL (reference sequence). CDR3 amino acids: CASSPGRGGALGELFF. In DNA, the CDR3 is TGTGCCAGCAGCCCTGGTCGAGGGGGGGCGCTCGGGGAGCTGTTTTTT.

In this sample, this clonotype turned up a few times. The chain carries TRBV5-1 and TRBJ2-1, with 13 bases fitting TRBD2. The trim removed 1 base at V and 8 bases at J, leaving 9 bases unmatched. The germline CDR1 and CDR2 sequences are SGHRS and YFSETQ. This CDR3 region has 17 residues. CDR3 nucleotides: TGCGCCAGCAGCTTGAAGACTAGCGGGGGGTTTGTGGATGAGCAGTTCTTC. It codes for CASSLKTSGGFVDEQFF.

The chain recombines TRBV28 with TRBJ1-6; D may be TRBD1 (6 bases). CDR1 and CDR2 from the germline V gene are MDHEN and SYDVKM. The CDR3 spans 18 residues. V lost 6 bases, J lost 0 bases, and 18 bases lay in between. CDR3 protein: CASSGDIRISSYNSPLHF. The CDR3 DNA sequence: TGTGCCAGCAGCGGGGACATTAGAATTAGCTCCTATAATTCACCCCTCCACTTT.

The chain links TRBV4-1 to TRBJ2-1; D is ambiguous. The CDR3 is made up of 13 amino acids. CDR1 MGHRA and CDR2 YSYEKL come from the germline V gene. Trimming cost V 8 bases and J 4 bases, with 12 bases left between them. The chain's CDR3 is CASGHTGYNEQFF. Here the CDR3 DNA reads TGCGCCAGCGGTCACACCGGATACAATGAGCAGTTCTTC.

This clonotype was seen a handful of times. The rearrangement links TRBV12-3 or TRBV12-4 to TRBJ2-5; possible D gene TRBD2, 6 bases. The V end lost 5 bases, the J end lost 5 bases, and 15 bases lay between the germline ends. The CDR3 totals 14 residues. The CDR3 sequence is CASSLGRAGETQYF. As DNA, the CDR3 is TGTGCCAGCAGTCTAGGACGGGCGGGGGAGACCCAGTACTTC.

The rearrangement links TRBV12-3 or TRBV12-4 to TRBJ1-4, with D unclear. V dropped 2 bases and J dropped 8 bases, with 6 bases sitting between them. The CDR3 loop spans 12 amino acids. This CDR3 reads CASSLNVEKLFF. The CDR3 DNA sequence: TGTGCCAGCAGTTTAAATGTGGAAAAACTGTTTTTT.

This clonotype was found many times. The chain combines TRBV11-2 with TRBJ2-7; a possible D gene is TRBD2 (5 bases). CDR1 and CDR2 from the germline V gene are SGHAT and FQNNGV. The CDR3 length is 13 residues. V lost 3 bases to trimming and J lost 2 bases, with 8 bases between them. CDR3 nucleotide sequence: TGTGCCAGCAGCTTTCCGGGGACCTACGAGCAGTACTTC. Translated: CASSFPGTYEQYF.

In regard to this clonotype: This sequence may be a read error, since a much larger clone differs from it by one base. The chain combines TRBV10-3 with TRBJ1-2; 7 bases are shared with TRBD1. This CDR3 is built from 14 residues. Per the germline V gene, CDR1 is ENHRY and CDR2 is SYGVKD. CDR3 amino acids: CAISGGQYDYGCTF. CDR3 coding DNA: TGTGCCATCAGTGGGGGACAGTACGACTATGGCTGCACCTTC.

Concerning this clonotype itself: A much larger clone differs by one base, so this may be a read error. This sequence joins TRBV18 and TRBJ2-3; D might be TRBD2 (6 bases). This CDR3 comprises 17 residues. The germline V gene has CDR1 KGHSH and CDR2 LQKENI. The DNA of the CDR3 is TGTGCCAACTCACCAACGAGGGGAGGTCGAGGAGCAGATACGCAGTATTTT. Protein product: CANSPTRGGRGADTQYF.

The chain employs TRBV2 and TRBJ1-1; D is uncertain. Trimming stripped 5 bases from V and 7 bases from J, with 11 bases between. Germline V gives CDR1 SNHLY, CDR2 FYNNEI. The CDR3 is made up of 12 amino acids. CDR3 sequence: CASSLTGREAFF. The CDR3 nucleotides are TGTGCCAGCAGTTTGACCGGCCGTGAAGCTTTCTTT.

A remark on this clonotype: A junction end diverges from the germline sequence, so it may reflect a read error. The CDR3 DNA reads TGTGCCAGCAGTGAATCGGCCGGGTACAATTCACCCCGCCACTTT. This encodes CASSESAGYNSPRHF. The J gene is TRBJ1-6, the V gene TRBV25-1; D call uncertain. In germline, CDR1 is MGHDK, CDR2 SYGVNS. The CDR3 covers 15 residues.